The 4 T cell receptor beta chains below all came from one sample that was sequenced in a study of OX40 agonist ivuxolimab in advanced cancers. The data were produced by immunoSEQ multiplex PCR, yet TCRdb's version contains in-frame clones alone and is incomplete. The sample includes 55,000 to 70,000 clones, 70% to 90% seen only once; the top ten take 0.55%. The sample in question was CD4+ or CD8+ T cells sorted from blood, obtained in a trial of the OX40 agonist ivuxolimab. The receptors derive from an adult with an advanced solid tumor such as melanoma, head and neck, liver or kidney cancer.

This chain links TRBV29-1 with TRBJ2-7; D gene unclear. The CDR3 totals 12 residues. The germline V gene has CDR1 SQVTM and CDR2 ANQGSEA. V was trimmed by 4 bases and J by 2 bases, leaving 9 bases between them. CDR3 nucleotide sequence: TGCAGCGTTGGGGCCGGTACCTACGAGCAGTACTTC. This encodes CSVGAGTYEQYF.

The chain recombines TRBV28 with TRBJ2-7, with TRBD2 as a possible D gene (6 bases). CDR3 length equals 14 residues. Trimming stripped 8 bases from V and 6 bases from J, with 20 bases between. Looked up from germline, CDR1 is MDHEN and CDR2 is SYDVKM. The CDR3 spells CASGGTVSPSEQYF. In DNA, the CDR3 is TGTGCCAGCGGAGGGACGGTATCCCCCTCCGAGCAGTACTTC. The whole variable domain, filled in from reference TRBV28 and TRBJ2-7, reads DVKVTQSSRYLVKRTGEKVFLECVQDMDHENMFWYRQDPGLGLRLIYFSYDVKMKEKGDIPEGYSVSREKKERFSLILESASTNQTSMYLCASGGTVSPSEQYFGPGTRLTVT.

The rearrangement uses TRBV19 and TRBJ1-2, with unresolved D. The CDR3 contains 13 residues. Trimming removed 6 bases from V and 4 bases from J, with 12 bases in between. Germline CDR1 and CDR2: LNHDA and SQIVND (reference sequence). CDR3 bases: TGTGCCAGTAGCCCCGACCTACTCTATGGCTACACCTTC. It encodes CASSPDLLYGYTF.

This sequence joins TRBV7-3 and TRBJ2-2; 8 bases fit TRBD2. Germline CDR1 reads SGHTA; CDR2 reads FQGTGA. The CDR3 is made up of 18 amino acids. Trimming cost V 5 bases and J 2 bases; bases outside gene matches: 13. Here the CDR3 DNA reads TGTGCCAGCAGCCCCCGAGGGGCGGGGGGCCTCAACACCGGGGAGCTGTTTTTT. Translation: CASSPRGAGGLNTGELFF. Supplemented by reference TRBV7-3 and TRBJ2-2, the full variable domain reads GAGVSQTPSNKVTEKGKYVELRCDPISGHTALYWYRQSLGQGPEFLIYFQGTGAADDSGLPNDRFFAVRPEGSVSTLKIQRTERGDSAVYLCASSPRGAGGLNTGELFFGEGSRLTVL.